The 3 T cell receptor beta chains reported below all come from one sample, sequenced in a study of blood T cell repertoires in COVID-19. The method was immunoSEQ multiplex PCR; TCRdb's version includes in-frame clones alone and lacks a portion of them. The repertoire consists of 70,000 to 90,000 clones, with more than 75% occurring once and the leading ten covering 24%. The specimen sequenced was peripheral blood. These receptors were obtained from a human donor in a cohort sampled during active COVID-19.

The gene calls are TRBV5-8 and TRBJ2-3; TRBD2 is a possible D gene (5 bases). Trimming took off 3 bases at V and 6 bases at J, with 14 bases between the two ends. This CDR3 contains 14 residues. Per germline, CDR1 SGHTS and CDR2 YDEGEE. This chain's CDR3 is CASSSPGVPDTQYF. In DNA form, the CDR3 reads TGTGCCAGCAGCTCGCCCGGGGTCCCCGATACGCAGTATTTT.

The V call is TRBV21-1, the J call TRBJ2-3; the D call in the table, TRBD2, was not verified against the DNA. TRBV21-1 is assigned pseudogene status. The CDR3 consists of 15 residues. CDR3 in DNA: TGTGCCAGCAGCGGCGGGGCGGGAGAGACAGATACGCAGTATTTT. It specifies CASSGGAGETDTQYF.

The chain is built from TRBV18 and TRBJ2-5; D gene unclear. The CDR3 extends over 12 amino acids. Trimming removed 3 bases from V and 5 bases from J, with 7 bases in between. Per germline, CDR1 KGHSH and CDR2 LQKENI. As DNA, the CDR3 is TGTGCCAGCTCACCTGCCGGGGAGACCCAGTACTTC. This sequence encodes CASSPAGETQYF.